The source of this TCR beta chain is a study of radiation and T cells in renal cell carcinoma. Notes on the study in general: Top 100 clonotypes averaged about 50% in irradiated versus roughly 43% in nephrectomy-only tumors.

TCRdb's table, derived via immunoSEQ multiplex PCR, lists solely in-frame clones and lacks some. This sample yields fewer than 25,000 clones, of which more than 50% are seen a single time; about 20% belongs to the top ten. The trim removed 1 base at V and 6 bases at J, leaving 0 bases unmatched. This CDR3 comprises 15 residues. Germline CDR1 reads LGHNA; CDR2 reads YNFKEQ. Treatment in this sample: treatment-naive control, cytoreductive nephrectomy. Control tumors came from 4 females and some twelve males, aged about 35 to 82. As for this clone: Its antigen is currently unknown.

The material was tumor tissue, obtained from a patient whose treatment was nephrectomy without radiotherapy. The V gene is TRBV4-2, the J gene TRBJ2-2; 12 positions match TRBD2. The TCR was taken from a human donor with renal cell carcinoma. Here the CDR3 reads CASSQASGGAGELFF. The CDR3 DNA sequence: TGTGCCAGCAGCCAAGCTAGCGGGGGGGCCGGGGAGCTGTTTTTT.